One sample yielded the 10 T cell receptor beta chains listed below, sequenced in a study of glioma-infiltrating T cells after dendritic cell vaccination. Method: immunoSEQ multiplex PCR; TCRdb's copy keeps in-frame clones and lacks some. Of over 65,000 clones in the sample, around 85% are singletons; the top ten hold around 8%. The time point here: after dendritic cell vaccination, including at tumor progression/relapse. Sequences were derived from blood, sampled after dendritic cell vaccination. The source of these receptors is a human donor with glioblastoma.

The gene calls are TRBV6-1 and TRBJ1-6; D possibly corresponds to TRBD1 (5 bases). The ends were cut back, 6 bases at V and 5 bases at J, with 11 bases in the middle. Looked up from germline, CDR1 is MNHNS and CDR2 is SASEGT. The CDR3 spans 14 residues. The DNA for the CDR3 is TGTGCCAGCAGAGTGGGGCTCGATAATTCACCCCTCCACTTT. Its translation is CASRVGLDNSPLHF.

This clone showed up just once. V is TRBV7-8 and J is TRBJ1-1, with 12 bases lining up with TRBD1. Germline-derived CDR1 and CDR2 are SGHVS and FQNEAQ. J lost 5 bases, V lost 2 bases, and 6 bases had no gene match. The CDR3 length is 16 residues. CDR3 in DNA: TGTGCCAGCAGCTTAAGGGACAGGGGGCGCGGAACTGAAGCTTTCTTT. It is translated as CASSLRDRGRGTEAFF.

The chain joins TRBV29-1 to TRBJ2-7; 9 bases are a match to TRBD2. This CDR3 has 16 amino acids. Germline CDR1 SQVTM, CDR2 ANQGSEA. V shed 2 bases and J 0 bases; nucleotides not matched to a gene: 8. The CDR3 region is CSVESLSSGDSYEQYF. Written as DNA, the CDR3 is TGCAGCGTTGAATCATTGTCTAGCGGGGACTCCTACGAGCAGTACTTC.

The chain is built from TRBV7-9 and TRBJ1-2, with TRBD1 matching over 7 bases. The CDR3 consists of 15 residues. Germline CDR1 and CDR2: SEHNR and FQNEAQ (reference sequence). Germline trimming cut 3 bases from V and 4 bases from J; bases unmatched to any gene: 8. The CDR3 region is CASSFGQAPLYGYTF. The CDR3, as DNA: TGTGCCAGCAGCTTTGGACAGGCCCCTCTCTATGGCTACACCTTC.

The V call is TRBV5-1, the J call TRBJ2-5; 8 nucleotides align to TRBD1. The end of the DNA aligns better with TRBJ2-7, so the J call may be wrong. Germline CDR1 and CDR2: SGHRS and YFSETQ. There are 13 residues in the CDR3. CDR3 coding DNA: TGCGCCAGCAGCTCCTGGACAGGGAACGAGCAGTACTTC. This gives the protein CASSSWTGNEQYF.

V is TRBV5-4 and J is TRBJ2-7; TRBD2 matches at 8 bases. The CDR3 has 15 residues. Germline V gives CDR1 SGHNT, CDR2 YYREEE (reference sequence). Losses at the gene ends were 4 bases for V and 2 bases for J; bases not matched to a gene: 8. CDR3 sequence reads: CASSLGTSSPYEQYF. Written as DNA, the CDR3 is TGTGCCAGCAGCCTAGGGACTAGTTCTCCCTACGAGCAGTACTTC. Variable domain in full (rest from reference TRBV5-4 and TRBJ2-7): ETGVTQSPTHLIKTRGQQVTLRCSSQSGHNTVSWYQQALGQGPQFIFQYYREEENGRGNFPPRFSGLQFPNYSSELNVNALELDDSALYLCASSLGTSSPYEQYFGPGTRLTVT.

The V call is TRBV7-3, the J call TRBJ2-1; 9 nucleotides align to TRBD1. V shed 5 bases and J 4 bases; nucleotides not matched to a gene: 15. The CDR3 sequence is 18 residues long. CDR1 is SGHTA, CDR2 FQGTGA, per germline. The CDR3 loop reads CASSPGQGETFEYNEQFF. The CDR3 DNA follows: TGTGCCAGCAGCCCGGGACAGGGTGAAACCTTTGAATACAATGAGCAGTTCTTC.

This clone was recorded once. The V gene is TRBV7-6, the J gene TRBJ2-1, with 7 bases identical to TRBD1. V trimming: 4 bases; J trimming: 6 bases; junction bases outside the gene matches: 6. CDR1 is SGHVS, CDR2 FNYEAQ, per germline. The CDR3 is made up of 14 amino acids. The CDR3 is CASSSAGTANEQFF. CDR3 coding DNA: TGTGCCAGCAGCTCGGCCGGGACAGCCAATGAGCAGTTCTTC. The whole variable domain, remainder taken from reference TRBV7-6 and TRBJ2-1, is GAGVSQSPRYKVTKRGQDVALRCDPISGHVSLYWYRQALGQGPEFLTYFNYEAQQDKSGLPNDRFSAERPEGSISTLTIQRTEQRDSAMYRCASSSAGTANEQFFGPGTRLTVL.

This chain connects TRBV30 to TRBJ1-2; the D is unclear. Germline V gene sequence: CDR1 GTSNPN, CDR2 SVGIG (reference sequence). V lost 8 bases and J 5 bases, leaving 9 bases between the germline ends. The CDR3 contains 10 residues. The CDR3 reads CAGGGYGYTF. The CDR3 DNA follows: TGTGCCGGAGGAGGGTATGGCTACACCTTC.

This clone occurred once. J is TRBJ2-7 and V is TRBV6-6; 8 bases map to TRBD1. Looked up from germline, CDR1 is MNHNY and CDR2 is SVGAGI (reference sequence). The trim removed 6 bases at V and 6 bases at J, leaving 4 bases unmatched. The CDR3 totals 12 residues. CDR3: CASSTTGGEQYF. The DNA for the CDR3 is TGTGCCAGCAGCACAACAGGGGGCGAGCAGTACTTC.